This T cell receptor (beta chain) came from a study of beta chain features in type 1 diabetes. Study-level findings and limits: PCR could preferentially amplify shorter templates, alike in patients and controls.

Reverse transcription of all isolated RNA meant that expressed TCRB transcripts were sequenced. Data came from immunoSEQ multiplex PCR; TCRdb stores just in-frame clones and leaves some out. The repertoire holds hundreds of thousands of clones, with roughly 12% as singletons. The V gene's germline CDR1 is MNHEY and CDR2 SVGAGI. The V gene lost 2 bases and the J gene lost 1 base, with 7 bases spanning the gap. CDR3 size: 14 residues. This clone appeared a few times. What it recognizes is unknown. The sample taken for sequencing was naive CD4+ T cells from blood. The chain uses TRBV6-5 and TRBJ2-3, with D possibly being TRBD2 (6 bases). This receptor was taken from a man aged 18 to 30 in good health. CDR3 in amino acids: CASSYAGRTDTQYF. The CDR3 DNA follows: TGTGCCAGCAGTTACGCGGGACGCACAGATACGCAGTATTTT.